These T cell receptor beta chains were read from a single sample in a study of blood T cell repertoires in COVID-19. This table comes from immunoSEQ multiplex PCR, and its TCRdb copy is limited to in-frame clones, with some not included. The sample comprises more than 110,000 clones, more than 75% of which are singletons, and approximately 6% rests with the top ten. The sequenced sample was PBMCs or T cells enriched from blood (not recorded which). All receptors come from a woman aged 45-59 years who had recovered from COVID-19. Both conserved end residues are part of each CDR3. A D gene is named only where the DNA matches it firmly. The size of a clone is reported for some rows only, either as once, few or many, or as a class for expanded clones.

CDR3 DNA: TGTGCCAGCAGCTTCACAGGGCATCCTGAAGCTTTCTTT
CDR3 protein: CASSFTGHPEAFF
CDR3 length: 13
D gene: .
J gene: TRBJ1-1
V gene: TRBV5-4
clone size: .

CDR3 DNA: TGCGCCAGCAGCCGGGACTCCAGTCAAGAGACCCAGTACTTC
CDR3 protein: CASSRDSSQETQYF
CDR3 length: 14
D gene: .
J gene: TRBJ2-5
V gene: TRBV5-1
clone size: .

CDR3 DNA: TGTGCCAGCAGCGAAAGTCAGGGATCGCACGCTTTCTTT
CDR3 protein: CASSESQGSHAFF
CDR3 length: 13
D gene: .
J gene: TRBJ1-1
V gene: TRBV9
clone size: .

CDR3 DNA: TGTGCCAGCAGTTTGGTCAGGGGATCTGAAAAACTGTTTTTT
CDR3 protein: CASSLVRGSEKLFF
CDR3 length: 14
D gene: .
J gene: TRBJ1-4
V gene: TRBV28
clone size: .

CDR3 DNA: TGTGCCAGCAGCTTTGGCGGGATAAGTTCACCCCTCCACTTT
CDR3 protein: CASSFGGISSPLHF
CDR3 length: 14
D gene: .
J gene: TRBJ1-6
V gene: TRBV7-9
clone size: few

CDR3 DNA: TGTGCCAGCAGCCCATACGGACAGCCGGAGGTACCCCTCCACTTT
CDR3 protein: CASSPYGQPEVPLHF
CDR3 length: 15
D gene: .
J gene: TRBJ1-6
V gene: TRBV11-1
clone size: .

CDR3 DNA: TGTGCCAGCAGCCCTCTAGCGGTCTACAATGAGCAGTTCTTC
CDR3 protein: CASSPLAVYNEQFF
CDR3 length: 14
D gene: TRBD2
J gene: TRBJ2-1
V gene: TRBV5-6
clone size: once

CDR3 DNA: TGTGCCAGCAGCTCTGAGGGGGCGATCTACAATGAGCAGTTCTTC
CDR3 protein: CASSSEGAIYNEQFF
CDR3 length: 15
D gene: TRBD1
J gene: TRBJ2-1
V gene: TRBV11-2
clone size: .

CDR3 DNA: TGTGCCAACGCGCTGGGGGGAGGCACTGAAGCTTTCTTT
CDR3 protein: CANALGGGTEAFF
CDR3 length: 13
D gene: .
J gene: TRBJ1-1
V gene: TRBV2
clone size: .

CDR3 DNA: TGCGCCAGCAGCTTGGGCACTAGCGGGGGGGCCCACAATGAGCAGTTCTTC
CDR3 protein: CASSLGTSGGAHNEQFF
CDR3 length: 17
D gene: TRBD2
J gene: TRBJ2-1
V gene: TRBV5-1
clone size: .

CDR3 DNA: TGTGCCAGCAGCTTAGAAAGGGGAGGTGAAAAACTGTTTTTT
CDR3 protein: CASSLERGGEKLFF
CDR3 length: 14
D gene: .
J gene: TRBJ1-4
V gene: TRBV7-9
clone size: few

CDR3 DNA: TGTGCCAGCAGCGTAGCTAACCGGGGTTACCCCACAGATACGCAGTATTTT
CDR3 protein: CASSVANRGYPTDTQYF
CDR3 length: 17
D gene: .
J gene: TRBJ2-3
V gene: TRBV9
clone size: .

CDR3 DNA: TGTGCCAGTAGTATATCTACAGGGTTTAATGAAAAACTGTTTTTT
CDR3 protein: CASSISTGFNEKLFF
CDR3 length: 15
D gene: .
J gene: TRBJ1-4
V gene: TRBV19
clone size: .

CDR3 DNA: TGCGCCAGCAGCCCGGGGAATTCACCCCTCCACTTT
CDR3 protein: CASSPGNSPLHF
CDR3 length: 12
D gene: .
J gene: TRBJ1-6
V gene: TRBV5-1
clone size: .

CDR3 DNA: TGTGCCAGTACCCTTGCGGGAAAGAACATTCAGTACTTC
CDR3 protein: CASTLAGKNIQYF
CDR3 length: 13
D gene: .
J gene: TRBJ2-4
V gene: TRBV19
clone size: .

CDR3 DNA: TGTGCCATCAGTGCTCCGGGACTAGCGGGGAAGACTAGCACAGATACGCAGTATTTT
CDR3 protein: CAISAPGLAGKTSTDTQYF
CDR3 length: 19
D gene: TRBD2
J gene: TRBJ2-3
V gene: TRBV10-3
clone size: .

CDR3 DNA: TGTGCCAGCACCAAAGGCGGGACAGTAAAAGAGACCCAGTACTTC
CDR3 protein: CASTKGGTVKETQYF
CDR3 length: 15
D gene: .
J gene: TRBJ2-5
V gene: TRBV5-5
clone size: .

CDR3 DNA: TGTGCCAGCAGCTTGCTTGGGACAGGGGTTTTATATGGCTACACCTTC
CDR3 protein: CASSLLGTGVLYGYTF
CDR3 length: 16
D gene: TRBD1
J gene: TRBJ1-2
V gene: TRBV5-6
clone size: few

CDR3 DNA: TGTGCCAGCAGTCCTAGACAGTTACAAGAGACCCAGTACTTC
CDR3 protein: CASSPRQLQETQYF
CDR3 length: 14
D gene: .
J gene: TRBJ2-5
V gene: TRBV2
clone size: .

CDR3 DNA: TGTGCCAGCAGCCCCGACAGGGGGCCCTATGAGCCCCAGCATTTT
CDR3 protein: CASSPDRGPYEPQHF
CDR3 length: 15
D gene: TRBD1
J gene: TRBJ1-5
V gene: TRBV7-2
clone size: .

CDR3 DNA: TGTGCCAGCAGCTCCCGGCTAGCGGGGGGTGCGGTTCATCAGTACTTC
CDR3 protein: CASSSRLAGGAVHQYF
CDR3 length: 16
D gene: TRBD2
J gene: TRBJ2-4
V gene: TRBV7-8
clone size: .

CDR3 DNA: TGTGCCAGCAGTACAGAGGGGGCCTCGTCTTCCACCTTC
CDR3 protein: CASSTEGASSSTF
CDR3 length: 13
D gene: TRBD1
J gene: TRBJ1-2
V gene: TRBV28
clone size: .

CDR3 DNA: TGTGCCAGCAGTGACTCTGTAAGGGACTTTGATGGCTACACCTTC
CDR3 protein: CASSDSVRDFDGYTF
CDR3 length: 15
D gene: .
J gene: TRBJ1-2
V gene: TRBV6-4
clone size: .

CDR3 DNA: TGTGCCAGCTCACCCCAGGGTGAGGGCTACACCTTC
CDR3 protein: CASSPQGEGYTF
CDR3 length: 12
D gene: .
J gene: TRBJ1-2
V gene: TRBV18
clone size: .

CDR3 DNA: TGTGCCAGCAGGCGGAGCCAGAATAGCAATCAGCCCCAGCATTTT
CDR3 protein: CASRRSQNSNQPQHF
CDR3 length: 15
D gene: .
J gene: TRBJ1-5
V gene: TRBV6-5
clone size: once

CDR3 DNA: TGTGCCAGCAGCTCCCCTCCGGGGGGCGGGGGGCGGTCCTACAATGAGCAGTTCTTC
CDR3 protein: CASSSPPGGGGRSYNEQFF
CDR3 length: 19
D gene: TRBD2
J gene: TRBJ2-1
V gene: TRBV11-2
clone size: .

CDR3 DNA: TGTGCCATCCGGCGGGAATATAGCAATCAGCCCCAGCATTTT
CDR3 protein: CAIRREYSNQPQHF
CDR3 length: 14
D gene: .
J gene: TRBJ1-5
V gene: TRBV24-1
clone size: .

CDR3 DNA: TGTGCCAGCAGCGCGACCGGGACAGGGGGCGGTCAGCCCCAGCATTTT
CDR3 protein: CASSATGTGGGQPQHF
CDR3 length: 16
D gene: TRBD1
J gene: TRBJ1-5
V gene: TRBV5-6
clone size: .

CDR3 DNA: TGTGCCAGCAGTGAAGGTTTGGTAGGCACAGATACGCAGTATTTT
CDR3 protein: CASSEGLVGTDTQYF
CDR3 length: 15
D gene: .
J gene: TRBJ2-3
V gene: TRBV2
clone size: .

CDR3 DNA: TGTGCCAGCAGCCAAAGTCTAGGGGGCCAGCATTTT
CDR3 protein: CASSQSLGGQHF
CDR3 length: 12
D gene: .
J gene: TRBJ1-5
V gene: TRBV3-1/TRBV3-2
clone size: .

CDR3 DNA: TGCAGCGTGACAGGGAATGCTCGAGGGGAGACCCAGTACTTC
CDR3 protein: CSVTGNARGETQYF
CDR3 length: 14
D gene: TRBD1
J gene: TRBJ2-5
V gene: TRBV29-1
clone size: few

CDR3 DNA: TGCGCCAGCAGCTTGGGAGGGGGCGCGTTTGGAAACACCATATATTTT
CDR3 protein: CASSLGGGAFGNTIYF
CDR3 length: 16
D gene: TRBD1
J gene: TRBJ1-3
V gene: TRBV5-1
clone size: .

CDR3 DNA: TGTGCCATCAGCCAGGGGGCCAGTGACCAGCCCCAGCATTTT
CDR3 protein: CAISQGASDQPQHF
CDR3 length: 14
D gene: TRBD1
J gene: TRBJ1-5
V gene: TRBV10-3
clone size: .

CDR3 DNA: TGCGCCAGCAGCCCAAGACAGGGCGCGAATGAGCAGTTCTTC
CDR3 protein: CASSPRQGANEQFF
CDR3 length: 14
D gene: TRBD1
J gene: TRBJ2-1
V gene: TRBV5-1
clone size: .

CDR3 DNA: TGCAGTGCTCCAACTAGATTTGAGTTCTTC
CDR3 protein: CSAPTRFEFF
CDR3 length: 10
D gene: .
J gene: TRBJ2-1
V gene: TRBV20-1
clone size: .

CDR3 DNA: TGTGCCAGCAGCCCGGGACAGGGAGAGACCCAGTACTTC
CDR3 protein: CASSPGQGETQYF
CDR3 length: 13
D gene: TRBD1
J gene: TRBJ2-5
V gene: TRBV6-5
clone size: .

CDR3 DNA: TGTGCCAGCAGTTTGTATAGCAATCAGCCCCAGCATTTT
CDR3 protein: CASSLYSNQPQHF
CDR3 length: 13
D gene: .
J gene: TRBJ1-5
V gene: TRBV28
clone size: .

CDR3 DNA: TGTGCCAGCACCTCGGGGACAGCCTCAGATACGCAGTATTTT
CDR3 protein: CASTSGTASDTQYF
CDR3 length: 14
D gene: TRBD1
J gene: TRBJ2-3
V gene: TRBV6-5
clone size: .

CDR3 DNA: TGTGCCAGCAGCTTAGCGCGGGCTAGCGTGAGCACAGATACGCAGTATTTT
CDR3 protein: CASSLARASVSTDTQYF
CDR3 length: 17
D gene: .
J gene: TRBJ2-3
V gene: TRBV7-2
clone size: .

CDR3 DNA: TGTGCCAGCAGCACTATGACAGCTGGAAACACCATATATTTT
CDR3 protein: CASSTMTAGNTIYF
CDR3 length: 14
D gene: .
J gene: TRBJ1-3
V gene: TRBV7-2
clone size: medium-sized

CDR3 DNA: TGTGCCAGCATGAACACCGAGAACACTGAAGCTTTCTTT
CDR3 protein: CASMNTENTEAFF
CDR3 length: 13
D gene: .
J gene: TRBJ1-1
V gene: TRBV6-4
clone size: .

CDR3 DNA: TGTGCCAGCAGCCATGGTACTAGCGGATACACCGGGGAGCTGTTTTTT
CDR3 protein: CASSHGTSGYTGELFF
CDR3 length: 16
D gene: TRBD2
J gene: TRBJ2-2
V gene: TRBV3-1/TRBV3-2
clone size: once

CDR3 DNA: TGTGCCAGTAGTATAACAGCGCAGGGTAGAAACACTGAAGCTTTCTTT
CDR3 protein: CASSITAQGRNTEAFF
CDR3 length: 16
D gene: .
J gene: TRBJ1-1
V gene: TRBV19
clone size: .

CDR3 DNA: TGTGCCTGGGAAGAGGCTTTCTTT
CDR3 protein: CAWEEAFF
CDR3 length: 8
D gene: .
J gene: TRBJ1-1
V gene: TRBV30
clone size: .

CDR3 DNA: TGTGCCAGCAGCCCCCATCCGGACAGAAACACCGGGGAGCTGTTTTTT
CDR3 protein: CASSPHPDRNTGELFF
CDR3 length: 16
D gene: .
J gene: TRBJ2-2
V gene: TRBV9
clone size: .

CDR3 DNA: TGTGCCAGCGACGGAACTTACAGGGACAAACTGTTTTTT
CDR3 protein: CASDGTYRDKLFF
CDR3 length: 13
D gene: .
J gene: TRBJ1-4
V gene: TRBV6-5
clone size: .

CDR3 DNA: TGTGCCAGCGCCTGGACGGGGAGCTCTGGGGCCAACGTCCTGACTTTC
CDR3 protein: CASAWTGSSGANVLTF
CDR3 length: 16
D gene: .
J gene: TRBJ2-6
V gene: TRBV27
clone size: .

CDR3 DNA: TGTGCCAGCAGCCCACAGGGAGAGAACCAAGAGACCCAGTACTTC
CDR3 protein: CASSPQGENQETQYF
CDR3 length: 15
D gene: .
J gene: TRBJ2-5
V gene: TRBV3-1/TRBV3-2
clone size: .

CDR3 DNA: TGTGCCAGCAGCCAACCCGGACAGGGGAGTTTTGAAAAACTGTTTTTT
CDR3 protein: CASSQPGQGSFEKLFF
CDR3 length: 16
D gene: TRBD1
J gene: TRBJ1-4
V gene: TRBV3-1/TRBV3-2
clone size: .

CDR3 DNA: TGCGCCAGCAGCTTGGATGGTAGCGGGGGGATCCAAGAGACCCAGTACTTC
CDR3 protein: CASSLDGSGGIQETQYF
CDR3 length: 17
D gene: TRBD2
J gene: TRBJ2-5
V gene: TRBV5-1
clone size: .